This TCR beta chain was retrieved from a study of beta chain features in type 1 diabetes. Broader study findings: Patients with Type 1 diabetes showed moderately but significantly shorter TCRB CDR3s in all four CD4+ subsets. Overrepresentation of cells with high TCR expression could result from cDNA sequencing. Still unanswered here is whether HLA type influences TCRB rearrangement.

Worth noting for this clone: Its antigen is currently unknown.

Since all of the isolated RNA was reverse transcribed, expressed TCRB transcripts were what got sequenced. Measured with immunoSEQ multiplex PCR; TCRdb has only the in-frame clones, and not every one. The table shows around 330,000 clones, with about 10% occurring only once. Trimming stripped 0 bases from V and 7 bases from J, with 13 bases between. The CDR3 is 14 amino acids. CDR1 and CDR2 from the germline V gene are GTSNPN and SVGIG (reference sequence). The authors sorted CD4+ naive, central memory, regulatory and stem cell-like memory cells via CD45RO/CCR7/CD25/CD127/CD95/CD27. The clonotype originates from a woman in her 30s in good health. The chain carries TRBV30 and TRBJ1-5, with a tentative D call TRBD1 (5 bases). The specimen sequenced was naive CD4+ T cells from blood. CDR3 sequence: CAWSVFGGDQPQHF. The CDR3 DNA follows: TGTGCCTGGAGTGTATTCGGGGGGGACCAGCCCCAGCATTTT. The variable domain in full, with the rest retrieved from reference TRBV30 and TRBJ1-5, is SQTIHQWPATLVQPVGSPLSLECTVEGTSNPNLYWYRQAAGRGLQLLFYSVGIGQISSEVPQNLSASRPQDRQFILSSKKLLLSDSGFYLCAWSVFGGDQPQHFGDGTRLSIL.